This T cell receptor (beta chain) derives from a study of T cells after yellow fever vaccination. Study summary: Where fractions had low cell numbers, libraries were prepared from them with the SMART-Seq v4 Ultra Low Input RNA kit.

The table lists this clonotype with a few counts. In germline, CDR1 is SGHDT, CDR2 YYEEEE. The germline V and J ends were trimmed by 7 bases and 5 bases, with 11 bases remaining between them. The CDR3 is made up of 12 amino acids. One entry per CDR3 protein, called by TCRdb with MiXCR from the 5' RACE reads. The table includes 310,000 or so distinct CDR3 sequences, roughly 6.8% detected once. This chain connects TRBV5-6 to TRBJ2-3; D gene uncertain. This TCR derives from a man aged 18 to 30 who received the YFV17D yellow fever vaccine. This sample comprised PBMCs, obtained around 45 days after the first yellow fever vaccination. CDR3 in DNA: TGTGCCAGCCGGGTAGCCATAGATACGCAGTATTTT. This sequence encodes CASRVAIDTQYF.